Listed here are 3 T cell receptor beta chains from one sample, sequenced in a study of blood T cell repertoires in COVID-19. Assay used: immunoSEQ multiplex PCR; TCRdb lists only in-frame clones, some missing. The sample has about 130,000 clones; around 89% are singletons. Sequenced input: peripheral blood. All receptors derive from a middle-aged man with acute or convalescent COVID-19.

CDR3: CASRPSGGRAPLGYNEQFF. The CDR3 nucleotides read TGTGCCAGCCGCCCCTCTGGCGGGAGGGCCCCTTTGGGCTACAATGAGCAGTTCTTC. The chain combines TRBV27 with TRBJ2-1; 9 bases align to TRBD2. The CDR3 is 19 amino acids. Germline loops: CDR1 MNHEY, CDR2 SMNVEV (reference sequence). The ends lost 8 bases at V and 3 bases at J; junction bases unmatched: 20.

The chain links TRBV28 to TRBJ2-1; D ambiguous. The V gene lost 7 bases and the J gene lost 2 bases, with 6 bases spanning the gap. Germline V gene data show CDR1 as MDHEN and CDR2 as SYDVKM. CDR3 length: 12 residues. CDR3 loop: CASTQPYNEQFF. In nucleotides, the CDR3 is TGTGCCAGCACACAGCCCTACAATGAGCAGTTCTTC.

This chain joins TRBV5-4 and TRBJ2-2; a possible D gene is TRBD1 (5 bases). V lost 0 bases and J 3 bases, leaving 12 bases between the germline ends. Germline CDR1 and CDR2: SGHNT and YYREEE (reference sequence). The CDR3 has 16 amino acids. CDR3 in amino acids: CASSLGQTVHTGELFF. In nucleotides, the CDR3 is TGTGCCAGCAGCTTGGGACAGACGGTACACACCGGGGAGCTGTTTTTT.